Shown below are 7 T cell receptor beta chains from a single sample sequenced in a study of post-analysis software for immune sequencing data. Whole-study results and caveats: In patients, five or six TRBV segments were more frequent than in controls, with TRBV5-6, TRBV5-1 and TRBV20-1 among them.

The authors incorporated unique molecular identifiers into the TCR beta cDNA libraries. TCRdb re-called the PCR reads through MiXCR, storing one row per CDR3 protein. Of roughly 800,000 distinct CDR3 sequences listed, under 70% are singletons. Antigen specificity for these receptors is unknown. Sequenced input: blood. The receptors originated from a girl aged 10-17 years with multiple sclerosis.

This chain links TRBV6-2 or TRBV6-3 with TRBJ2-5; TRBD2 matches at 7 bases. Germline V CDR1 and CDR2: MNHEY, SVGEGT. This CDR3 has 16 residues. Losses at the gene ends were 0 bases for V and 7 bases for J; bases not matched to a gene: 11. DNA for the CDR3: TGTGCCAGCAGTTACTCGAGAGGGAGGGGAGGAGGGACCCAGTACTTC. It is translated as CASSYSRGRGGGTQYF.

This clonotype came up a few times. CDR3 coding DNA: TGCAGCGTGTCGGGAAAACTACTACCCTACGAGCAGTACTTC. Amino acids: CSVSGKLLPYEQYF. The chain recombines TRBV29-1 with TRBJ2-7, with D possibly matching TRBD2 (5 bases). V lost 6 bases and J 2 bases, leaving 17 bases between the germline ends. Germline CDR1 reads SQVTM; CDR2 reads ANQGSEA. This CDR3 is 14 amino acids long.

Only a few counts were recorded for this clonotype. The chain recombines TRBV10-3 with TRBJ2-5, with D hard to call. CDR1 and CDR2 (germline): ENHRY, SYGVKD. This CDR3 contains 13 residues. V shed 3 bases and J shed 1 base, with 6 bases lying between them. Here the CDR3 DNA reads TGTGCCATCAGTGAAGGTTCCCAAGAGACCCAGTACTTC. This encodes CAISEGSQETQYF.

In this sample, this clonotype turned up a few times. CDR3: CASRKGETQYF. Here the CDR3 DNA reads TGTGCCAGCCGGAAGGGAGAGACCCAGTACTTC. The rearrangement links TRBV6-6 to TRBJ2-5, with D unclear. In germline, CDR1 is MNHNY, CDR2 SVGAGI (reference sequence). Trimming took 8 bases from V and 4 from J, leaving 8 bases between them. The CDR3 spans 11 residues.

V and J are TRBV6-5 and TRBJ2-7; 9 nucleotides match TRBD2. This CDR3 spans 21 amino acids. CDR1 and CDR2 from the germline V gene are MNHEY and SVGAGI. Trimming cost V 0 bases and J 1 base; bases outside gene matches: 19. The CDR3 DNA follows: TGTGCCAGCAGTTACTCTAGAGTCCGAGCGGGAGGACCGAGGGATTCCTACGAGCAGTACTTC. This encodes CASSYSRVRAGGPRDSYEQYF.

The chain links TRBV4-1 to TRBJ1-5; TRBD1 might be the D (6 bases). This CDR3 is built from 15 residues. Trimming shortened V by 0 bases and J by 6 bases, and 12 bases separated the two germline ends. From germline, CDR1 is MGHRA and CDR2 YSYEKL. The CDR3: CASSQDRGAAQPQHF. CDR3 DNA: TGCGCCAGCAGCCAAGATCGGGGGGCGGCTCAGCCCCAGCATTTT.

This clonotype was seen just once. J is TRBJ2-7 and V is TRBV2; D gene ambiguous. The DNA end is a closer match to TRBJ2-5, so the J assignment may be wrong. This CDR3 is 12 amino acids long. The germline CDR1 and CDR2 sequences are SNHLY and FYNNEI. CDR3 nucleotides: TGTGCCAGCAGTGATCAGATAGAGACCCAGTACTTC. This gives the protein CASSDQIETQYF.